A single sample gave rise to the 22 T cell receptor beta chains below, sequenced in a study of PD-1 blockade in classical Hodgkin lymphoma. The method was immunoSEQ multiplex PCR; TCRdb's version includes in-frame clones alone and lacks a portion of them. This sample yields under 60,000 clones, of which around nine tenths are seen a single time; approximately 6.8% belongs to the top ten. Time point: cycle 4 day 1 (C4D1), after 6 weeks of nivolumab. Each patient's relapse followed autologous stem cell transplantation, and brentuximab vedotin exposure varied. This specimen was peripheral blood mononuclear cells (PBMCs), taken before the fourth cycle of nivolumab. The receptors shown here come from a human donor with classical Hodgkin lymphoma.

The chain is built from TRBV2 and TRBJ2-3, with 13 bases lining up with TRBD2. Losses at the gene ends were 6 bases for V and 1 base for J; bases not matched to a gene: 7. The CDR3 loop spans 17 amino acids. In germline, CDR1 is SNHLY, CDR2 FYNNEI. The CDR3 nucleotides are TGTGCCAGCAGAAGACTAGCGGGAGGCATCGGCACAGATACGCAGTATTTT. Its translation: CASRRLAGGIGTDTQYF.

This clone was detected only once. This chain uses TRBV9 with TRBJ2-5; a weak D match, TRBD1 (5 bases). This CDR3 spans 14 amino acids. With 0 bases removed from V and 7 bases from J, the gap between germline ends came to 13 bases. CDR1 and CDR2 (germline): SGDLS, YYNGEE. CDR3 sequence: CASSVGSRQGTQYF. DNA of the CDR3: TGTGCCAGCAGCGTAGGATCTAGGCAGGGGACCCAGTACTTC. The full variable domain, rest sourced from reference TRBV9 and TRBJ2-5, is DSGVTQTPKHLITATGQRVTLRCSPRSGDLSVYWYQQSLDQGLQFLIQYYNGEERAKGNILERFSAQQFPDLHSELNLSSLELGDSALYFCASSVGSRQGTQYFGPGTRLLVL.

The chain joins TRBV7-9 to TRBJ2-7, with unresolved D. Trimming took off 8 bases at V and 7 bases at J, with 15 bases between the two ends. From germline, CDR1 is SEHNR and CDR2 FQNEAQ (reference sequence). The CDR3 covers 12 residues. CDR3 DNA: TGTGCCAGCGTGACTGACTTTGGAGAGCAGTACTTC. Its translation: CASVTDFGEQYF.

The genes are TRBV7-9 and TRBJ1-3, with D possibly TRBD1 on 5 matching bases. CDR1 is SEHNR and CDR2 is FQNEAQ in the germline V gene (reference sequence). Trimming left V 0 bases short and J 4 bases short, with 7 bases between. This CDR3 is built from 14 residues. The CDR3 nucleotides read TGTGCCAGCAGCTTAGCGGCAGGGGGAAACACCATATATTTT. It yields the protein CASSLAAGGNTIYF.

The rearrangement joins TRBV6-6 to TRBJ2-2, with TRBD1 matching over 8 bases. The CDR3 extends over 15 amino acids. With 6 bases clipped from V and 4 bases from J, the junction kept 7 bases outside the gene matches. Germline V gene sequence: CDR1 MNHNY, CDR2 SVGAGI (reference sequence). The CDR3 region is CASSRETGATGELFF. CDR3 coding DNA: TGTGCCAGCAGCCGCGAGACAGGGGCCACCGGGGAGCTGTTTTTT.

This sequence joins TRBV5-6 and TRBJ1-5; D possibly corresponds to TRBD1 (5 bases). V was pared by 3 bases and J by 3 bases, with 13 bases between. The CDR3 is 15 residues long. CDR1 and CDR2 (germline): SGHDT, YYEEEE. The CDR3 region has the DNA TGTGCCAGCAGCTCCGCCGCCAGGGTCAATCAGCCCCAGCATTTT. Amino acids: CASSSAARVNQPQHF.

The chain uses TRBV9 and TRBJ1-2, with 8 bases fitting TRBD1. V lost 4 bases, J lost 2 bases, and 7 bases stayed unmatched. This CDR3 has 15 residues. Germline V CDR1 and CDR2: SGDLS, YYNGEE. The CDR3 is CASSPAGGVNYGYTF. CDR3 nucleotide sequence: TGTGCCAGCAGCCCGGCAGGGGGCGTCAACTATGGCTACACCTTC.

The chain is built from TRBV5-5 and TRBJ2-7; 8 nucleotides align to TRBD1. Germline V CDR1 and CDR2: SGHKS, YYEKEE (reference sequence). The CDR3 totals 15 residues. V was clipped by 4 bases and J by 2 bases; unmatched bases: 8. CDR3 region: CASSPGTGSPYEQYF. Here the CDR3 DNA reads TGTGCCAGCAGCCCGGGGACAGGAAGCCCCTACGAGCAGTACTTC. Variable domain in full (rest from reference TRBV5-5 and TRBJ2-7): DAGVTQSPTHLIKTRGQQVTLRCSPISGHKSVSWYQQVLGQGPQFIFQYYEKEERGRGNFPDRFSARQFPNYSSELNVNALLLGDSALYLCASSPGTGSPYEQYFGPGTRLTVT.

The chain carries TRBV29-1 and TRBJ2-2; the match to TRBD1 covers 7 bases. The CDR3 has 13 residues. After removal of 5 bases from V and 4 bases from J, the junction contained 4 bases not matched to a gene. Germline CDR1 and CDR2: SQVTM and ANQGSEA. The CDR3, as DNA: TGCAGCGTTCGACAGGGCATCACCGGGGAGCTGTTTTTT. Protein: CSVRQGITGELFF.

The chain recombines TRBV9 with TRBJ2-2; TRBD2 matches 12 bases. The junction had 6 bases not matched to a gene; V was cut back by 3 bases and J by 3 bases. Per the germline V gene, CDR1 is SGDLS and CDR2 is YYNGEE. This CDR3 contains 17 residues. The CDR3 DNA sequence: TGTGCCAGCAGCGCCTCCGGGACTAGCGGGTACACCGGGGAGCTGTTTTTT. It encodes CASSASGTSGYTGELFF.

V usage is TRBV7-8 and J usage is TRBJ1-6; weak D call: TRBD1 (5 bases). The ends were cut back, 5 bases at V and 8 bases at J, with 10 bases in the middle. The CDR3 sequence is 13 residues long. CDR1 and CDR2 from the germline V gene are SGHVS and FQNEAQ. The CDR3 nucleotides read TGTGCCAGCAGCCCAGCCAGGGATTCACCCCTCCACTTT. This gives the protein CASSPARDSPLHF.

The chain has TRBV4-2 and TRBJ2-1; weak D call: TRBD2 (6 bases). Trimming cost V 0 bases and J 7 bases, with 19 bases left between them. Germline CDR1 is LGHNA and CDR2 is YNFKEQ. The CDR3 spans 17 residues. CDR3 nucleotide sequence: TGTGCCAGCAGCCAAGATGGGCCGGGAGTGATGTTGAATGAGCAGTTCTTC. It is translated as CASSQDGPGVMLNEQFF.

V usage is TRBV28 and J usage is TRBJ1-4; no reliable D call. Germline CDR1 is MDHEN and CDR2 is SYDVKM. V lost 2 bases to trimming and J lost 0 bases, with 10 bases between them. The CDR3 is made up of 16 amino acids. The CDR3 reads CASSLMSQSTNEKLFF. Written as DNA, the CDR3 is TGTGCCAGCAGTTTAATGTCGCAGTCAACTAATGAAAAACTGTTTTTT. The full variable domain, rest sourced from reference TRBV28 and TRBJ1-4, is DVKVTQSSRYLVKRTGEKVFLECVQDMDHENMFWYRQDPGLGLRLIYFSYDVKMKEKGDIPEGYSVSREKKERFSLILESASTNQTSMYLCASSLMSQSTNEKLFFGSGTQLSVL.

This clone has just a few counts. The DNA for the CDR3 is TGTGCCAGCAGCCCGGCGACAGGGTACGTCTACGAGCAGTACTTC. Translation gives CASSPATGYVYEQYF. V gene TRBV7-9 combines with J gene TRBJ2-7; 7 bases line up with TRBD1. The V gene end was trimmed by 5 bases and the J gene end by 3 bases; junction bases not matched to a gene: 10. Germline V gene sequence: CDR1 SEHNR, CDR2 FQNEAQ (reference sequence). This CDR3 has 15 residues.

The rearrangement uses TRBV5-1 and TRBJ2-7; the match to TRBD1 covers 10 bases. With V trimmed by 0 bases and J by 3 bases, 3 bases remained unmatched. Germline V gives CDR1 SGHRS, CDR2 YFSETQ. The CDR3 length is 15 residues. The CDR3 reads CASSLETGGFYEQYF. The CDR3 DNA reads as TGCGCCAGCAGCTTGGAGACAGGGGGCTTCTACGAGCAGTACTTC.

The chain uses TRBV10-1 and TRBJ2-7; 8 nucleotides align to TRBD1. Trimming took 5 bases from V and 0 from J; bases not matched to a gene: 3. Germline loops: CDR1 WNHNN, CDR2 SYGVQD (reference sequence). The CDR3 consists of 14 residues. CDR3 DNA sequence: TGCGCCAGCAGTCCAGACAGGGGCTCCTACGAGCAGTACTTC. The encoded protein is CASSPDRGSYEQYF.

This clone was seen only a few times. In nucleotides, the CDR3 is TGTGCCAGTAGAGGGTCTTGGACTGAAGCTTTCTTT. Its protein is CASRGSWTEAFF. This chain uses TRBV19 with TRBJ1-1; D gene ambiguous. The CDR3 consists of 12 residues. V was shortened by 6 bases and J by 5 bases, with 10 bases between the two germline ends. In germline, CDR1 is LNHDA, CDR2 SQIVND (reference sequence).

The V call is TRBV27, the J call TRBJ2-7, with D hard to call. This CDR3 has 14 residues. Germline V gene sequence: CDR1 MNHEY, CDR2 SMNVEV (reference sequence). Trimming took off 0 bases at V and 3 bases at J, with 9 bases between the two ends. DNA of the CDR3: TGTGCCAGCAGTTTATCTAGTGCCCACTACGAGCAGTACTTC. Protein sequence: CASSLSSAHYEQYF.

The V call is TRBV5-1, the J call TRBJ2-3; the match to TRBD2 covers 8 bases. This CDR3 is 14 amino acids long. Germline CDR1 reads SGHRS; CDR2 reads YFSETQ. V dropped 3 bases and J dropped 5; count of bases not matched to a gene: 5. CDR3 sequence (DNA): TGCGCCAGCAGCTCGGGACTAGTTCAAGATACGCAGTATTTT. It specifies CASSSGLVQDTQYF.

This chain joins TRBV9 and TRBJ1-2; 8 bases match TRBD1. Trimming cost V 4 bases and J 4 bases; bases outside gene matches: 6. The germline V gene encodes CDR1 SGDLS and CDR2 YYNGEE. The CDR3 runs 14 residues. The DNA for the CDR3 is TGTGCCAGCAGCCCACAGGGGGACGGCTATGGCTACACCTTC. Translation gives CASSPQGDGYGYTF.

V usage is TRBV5-4 and J usage is TRBJ2-3; 15 bases fit TRBD2. V was clipped by 4 bases and J by 4 bases; unmatched bases: 10. Germline CDR1 SGHNT, CDR2 YYREEE (reference sequence). The CDR3 runs 18 residues. DNA for the CDR3: TGTGCCAGCAGCATCCCGGGACTAGCGGGGGGAGCGGCAGATACGCAGTATTTT. The encoded protein is CASSIPGLAGGAADTQYF.

The rearrangement links TRBV7-8 to TRBJ1-2; D possibly corresponds to TRBD1 (5 bases). V lost 5 bases to trimming and J lost 4 bases, with 17 bases between them. This CDR3 has 15 amino acids. The germline gives CDR1 SGHVS, CDR2 FQNEAQ. In DNA form, the CDR3 reads TGTGCCAGCAGCCTTAGTACGGGGGTGGGCTATGGCTACACCTTC. Its translation is CASSLSTGVGYGYTF.